The 15 T cell receptor beta chains listed next were all sequenced from one sample in a study of Graves' ophthalmopathy and Graves' hyperthyroidism. Scientists amplified the TCR beta CDR3 regions from RNA transcripts. Scientists carried out first-round RT-PCR using HTBI primers and then a second-round multiplex PCR. TCRdb processed the multiplex PCR reads anew with MiXCR; each CDR3 protein has one entry. The data contain 620,000 or so distinct CDR3 sequences, roughly 20% of them singletons. Material: peripheral blood. The receptors shown here come from a woman younger than 30 with stable Graves' hyperthyroidism. Some clones in this sample may be carry-over from other donors' samples.

This clonotype was observed many times. The chain is built from TRBV25-1 and TRBJ1-1; D might be TRBD1 (5 bases). The CDR3 consists of 18 residues. Germline lookup yields CDR1 MGHDK and CDR2 SYGVNS. V was clipped by 4 bases and J by 4 bases, with 25 bases between them. CDR3 nucleotide sequence: TGTGCCAGCAGTGGTCTTGCGGGCAGGGTCGTTCGCGGCACTGAAGCTTTCTTT. Its translation is CASSGLAGRVVRGTEAFF.

The V and J genes are TRBV6-1 and TRBJ1-1; D possibly corresponds to TRBD1 (5 bases). The germline gives CDR1 MNHNS, CDR2 SASEGT. The length of the CDR3 is 13 residues. The CDR3 sequence: CAAWDGQNTEAFF. DNA of the CDR3: TGTGCGGCGTGGGACGGACAGAACACTGAAGCTTTCTTT.

This clonotype was counted at least ten times. This chain's CDR3 is CASSPGQTYYEQYF. Written as DNA, the CDR3 is TGTGCCAGCAGCCCCGGACAGACATACTACGAGCAGTACTTC. The chain joins TRBV11-2 to TRBJ2-7, with D possibly being TRBD1 (6 bases). Germline V lookup: CDR1 SGHAT, CDR2 FQNNGV. The CDR3 has 14 amino acids. Trimming took 5 bases from V and 3 from J, leaving 14 bases between them.

This clonotype was detected many times. This chain connects TRBV7-2 to TRBJ2-2; D may be TRBD2 (6 bases). V lost 0 bases to trimming and J lost 5 bases, with 16 bases between them. Germline V gene lookup returns CDR1 SGHTA and CDR2 FQGNSA. This CDR3 has 17 residues. The CDR3 DNA reads as TGTGCCAGCAGCTTAGCCGCGGGGCGGCTGGGGACCGGGGAGCTGTTTTTT. Protein sequence: CASSLAAGRLGTGELFF.

This clonotype was observed many times. The rearrangement links TRBV12-3 or TRBV12-4 to TRBJ1-5; 7 nucleotides line up with TRBD1. Trimming removed 7 bases from V and 2 bases from J; junction bases left unmatched: 2. The CDR3 is 13 amino acids. CDR3 in amino acids: CASTTGGNQPQHF. The CDR3 DNA follows: TGTGCCAGCACCACAGGGGGCAATCAGCCCCAGCATTTT.

The chain uses TRBV11-2 and TRBJ1-2; 7 nucleotides agree with TRBD1. This CDR3 is 15 amino acids long. With V trimmed by 5 bases and J by 4 bases, 10 bases remained unmatched. Germline assignment: CDR1 SGHAT and CDR2 FQNNGV. The CDR3 nucleotides are TGTGCCAGCAGCCTGGTTACCGGGACAGCCTATGGCTACACCTTC. Protein sequence: CASSLVTGTAYGYTF.

The V gene is TRBV6-2 or TRBV6-3, the J gene TRBJ2-7; a possible D gene is TRBD1 (6 bases). There are 13 residues in the CDR3. CDR1 and CDR2 from the germline V gene are MNHEY and SVGEGT. The V end lost 3 bases, the J end lost 7 bases, and 13 bases lay between the germline ends. The CDR3 DNA reads TGTGCCAGCAGTTATTTTGACAGGAGGGAGCAGTACTTC. Protein: CASSYFDRREQYF.

This clonotype was picked up many times. This chain connects TRBV20-1 to TRBJ1-2, with 12 bases fitting TRBD1. The trim removed 4 bases at V and 7 bases at J, leaving 7 bases unmatched. Germline CDR1 reads DFQATT; CDR2 reads SNEGSKA (reference sequence). The CDR3 is 14 amino acids. The CDR3 spells CSATRDRGLTGYTF. In DNA, the CDR3 is TGCAGTGCTACACGGGACAGGGGGCTTACTGGCTACACCTTC.

Points on this clonotype: The junction shows a germline mismatch at one end, possibly a read error. The rearrangement links TRBV12-3 or TRBV12-4 to TRBJ1-2; D ambiguous. This CDR3 has 12 residues. CDR3 sequence reads: CASSLSPGFYSF. The CDR3 DNA sequence: TGTGCCAGCAGTTTAAGCCCGGGGTTCTACAGCTTC.

This clonotype has a handful of counts. The chain links TRBV6-2 or TRBV6-3 to TRBJ1-1; D remains unclear. V dropped 6 bases and J dropped 7 bases, with 12 bases sitting between them. The CDR3 runs 12 residues. The germline gives CDR1 MNHEY, CDR2 SVGEGT. The CDR3 sequence: CASRISAVEAFF. The CDR3 DNA follows: TGTGCCAGCAGGATTTCGGCCGTTGAAGCTTTCTTT.

This clonotype showed up just a few times. The chain uses TRBV7-2 and TRBJ2-5; D might be TRBD1 (5 bases). The CDR3 has 15 residues. Germline V CDR1 and CDR2: SGHTA, FQGNSA. Trimming removed 5 bases at V and 5 bases at J, with 18 bases between. The CDR3 nucleotides are TGTGCCAGCAGCCGAAGTTCAGCCAGGGCCGAGACCCAGTACTTC. Translating gives CASSRSSARAETQYF.

In its sample, this clonotype was seen many times. The CDR3 bases are TGTGCCAGCAGTGAAAGACAGGGAAGGAGCAATCAGCCCCAGCATTTT. It codes for CASSERQGRSNQPQHF. V usage is TRBV2 and J usage is TRBJ1-5; 7 bases align to TRBD1. Germline-derived CDR1 and CDR2 are SNHLY and FYNNEI. V was pared by 2 bases and J by 1 base, with 5 bases of the junction left unmatched. CDR3 length: 16 amino acids.

The sample holds many counts of this clonotype. This chain links TRBV27 with TRBJ2-7, with a weak D call TRBD2 (6 bases). The CDR3 has 13 residues. Germline lookup yields CDR1 MNHEY and CDR2 SMNVEV (reference sequence). Trimming removed 5 bases at V and 5 bases at J, with 13 bases between. The CDR3 DNA follows: TGTGCCAGCAGTCCCTTCGGGGGACACGAGCAGTACTTC. Its translation: CASSPFGGHEQYF.

The table lists this clonotype with a few counts. This sequence joins TRBV11-2 and TRBJ2-2; no reliable D call. Trimming pared 4 bases from V and 6 bases from J, leaving 9 bases between. Germline values: CDR1 SGHAT, CDR2 FQNNGV. This CDR3 has 13 amino acids. The CDR3 coding sequence is TGTGCCAGCAGCTCCGAGCAGGCCGGGGAGCTGTTTTTT. Protein sequence: CASSSEQAGELFF.

Ten or more counts support this clonotype. The gene calls are TRBV12-3 or TRBV12-4 and TRBJ2-7; a possible D gene is TRBD2 (5 bases). The ends were cut back, 6 bases at V and 6 bases at J, with 21 bases in the middle. The CDR3 covers 15 residues. The CDR3 region has the DNA TGTGCCAGCAGCCCTAAGGGCCTAGCTGCGTTCGAGCAGTACTTC. It codes for CASSPKGLAAFEQYF.